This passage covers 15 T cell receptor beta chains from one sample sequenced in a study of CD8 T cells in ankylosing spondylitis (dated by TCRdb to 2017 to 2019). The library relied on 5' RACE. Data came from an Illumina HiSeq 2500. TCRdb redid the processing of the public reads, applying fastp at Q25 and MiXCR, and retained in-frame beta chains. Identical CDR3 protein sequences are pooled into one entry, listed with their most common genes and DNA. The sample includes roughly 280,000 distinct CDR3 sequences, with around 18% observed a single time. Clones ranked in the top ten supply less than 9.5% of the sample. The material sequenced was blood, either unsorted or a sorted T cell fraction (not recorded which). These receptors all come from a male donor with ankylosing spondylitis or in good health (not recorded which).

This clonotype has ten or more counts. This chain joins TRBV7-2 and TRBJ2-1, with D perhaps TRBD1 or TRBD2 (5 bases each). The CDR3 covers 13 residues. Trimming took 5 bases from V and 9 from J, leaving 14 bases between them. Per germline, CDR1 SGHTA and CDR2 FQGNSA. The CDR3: CASSMGPLSEQFF. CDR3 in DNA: TGTGCCAGCAGCATGGGACCTCTTAGTGAGCAGTTCTTC.

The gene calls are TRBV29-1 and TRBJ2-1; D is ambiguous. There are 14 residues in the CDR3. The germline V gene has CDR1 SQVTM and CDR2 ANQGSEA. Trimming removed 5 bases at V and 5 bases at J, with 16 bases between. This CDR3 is CSVLRTRQNNEQFF. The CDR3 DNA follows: TGCAGCGTTCTTCGGACCCGACAAAACAATGAGCAGTTCTTC.

The DNA for the CDR3 is TGTGCCAGCAAAGGCGGGGGCGGCACTGAAGCTTTCTTT. Protein product: CASKGGGGTEAFF. The chain links TRBV18 to TRBJ1-1, with D possibly matching TRBD1 (6 bases). Per the germline V gene, CDR1 is KGHSH and CDR2 is LQKENI. CDR3 size: 13 residues. Trimming shortened V by 8 bases and J by 4 bases, and 14 bases separated the two germline ends.

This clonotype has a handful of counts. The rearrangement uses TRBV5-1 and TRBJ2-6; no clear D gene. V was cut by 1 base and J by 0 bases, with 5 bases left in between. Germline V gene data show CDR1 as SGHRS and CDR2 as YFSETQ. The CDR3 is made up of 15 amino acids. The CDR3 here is CASSLPLSGANVLTF. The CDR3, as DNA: TGCGCCAGCAGCTTGCCACTCTCTGGGGCCAACGTCCTGACTTTC.

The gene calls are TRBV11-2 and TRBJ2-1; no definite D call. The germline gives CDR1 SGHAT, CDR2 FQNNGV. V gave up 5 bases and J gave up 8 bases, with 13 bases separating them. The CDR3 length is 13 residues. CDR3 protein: CASSRSVVHEQFF. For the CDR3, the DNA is TGTGCCAGCAGCAGAAGTGTGGTCCATGAGCAGTTCTTC. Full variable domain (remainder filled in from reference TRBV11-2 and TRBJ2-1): EAGVAQSPRYKIIEKRQSVAFWCNPISGHATLYWYQQILGQGPKLLIQFQNNGVVDDSQLPKDRFSAERLKGVDSTLKIQPAKLEDSAVYLCASSRSVVHEQFFGPGTRLTVL.

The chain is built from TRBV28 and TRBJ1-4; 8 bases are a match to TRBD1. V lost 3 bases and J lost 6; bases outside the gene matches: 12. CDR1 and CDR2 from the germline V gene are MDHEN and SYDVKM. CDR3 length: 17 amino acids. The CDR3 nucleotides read TGTGCCAGCAGTTTCCTTGGGGGGGACAGGTCTTATGAAAAACTGTTTTTT. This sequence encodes CASSFLGGDRSYEKLFF. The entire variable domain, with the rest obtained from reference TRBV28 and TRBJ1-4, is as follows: DVKVTQSSRYLVKRTGEKVFLECVQDMDHENMFWYRQDPGLGLRLIYFSYDVKMKEKGDIPEGYSVSREKKERFSLILESASTNQTSMYLCASSFLGGDRSYEKLFFGSGTQLSVL.

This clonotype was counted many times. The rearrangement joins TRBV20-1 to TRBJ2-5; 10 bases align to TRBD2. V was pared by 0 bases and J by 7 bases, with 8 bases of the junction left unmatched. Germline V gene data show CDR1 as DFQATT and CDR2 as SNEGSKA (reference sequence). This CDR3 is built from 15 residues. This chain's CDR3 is CSARDLGLAAATQYF. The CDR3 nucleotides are TGCAGTGCTAGAGATCTAGGACTAGCGGCCGCGACCCAGTACTTC.

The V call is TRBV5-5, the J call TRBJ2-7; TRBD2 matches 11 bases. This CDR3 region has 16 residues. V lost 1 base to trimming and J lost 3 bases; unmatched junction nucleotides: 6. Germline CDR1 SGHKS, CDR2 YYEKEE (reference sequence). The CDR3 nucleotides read TGTGCCAGCAGCTTGAGTTTAGCGGGGGGGATCTACGAGCAGTACGTC. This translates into CASSLSLAGGIYEQYV.

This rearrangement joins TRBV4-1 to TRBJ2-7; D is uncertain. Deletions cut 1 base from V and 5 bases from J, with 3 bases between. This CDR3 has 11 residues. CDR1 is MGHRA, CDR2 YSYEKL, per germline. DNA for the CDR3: TGCGCCAGCAGCCAAGGACACGAGCAGTACGTC. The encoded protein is CASSQGHEQYV.

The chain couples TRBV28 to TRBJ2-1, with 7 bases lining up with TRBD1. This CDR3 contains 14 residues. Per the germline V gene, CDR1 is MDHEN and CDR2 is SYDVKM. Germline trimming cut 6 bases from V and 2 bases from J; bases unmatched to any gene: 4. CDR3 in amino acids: CASRTGHAYNEQFF. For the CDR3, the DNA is TGTGCCAGCAGGACAGGGCACGCCTACAATGAGCAGTTCTTC.

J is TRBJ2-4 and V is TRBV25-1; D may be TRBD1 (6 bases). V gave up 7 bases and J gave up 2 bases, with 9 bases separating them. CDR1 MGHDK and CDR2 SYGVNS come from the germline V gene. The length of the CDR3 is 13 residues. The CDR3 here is CASKGDTKNIQYF. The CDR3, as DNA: TGTGCCAGCAAGGGGGACACCAAAAACATTCAGTACTTC. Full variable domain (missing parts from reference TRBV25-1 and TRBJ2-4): EADIYQTPRYLVIGTGKKITLECSQTMGHDKMYWYQQDPGMELHLIHYSYGVNSTEKGDLSSESTVSRIRTEHFPLTLESARPSHTSQYLCASKGDTKNIQYFGAGTRLSVL.

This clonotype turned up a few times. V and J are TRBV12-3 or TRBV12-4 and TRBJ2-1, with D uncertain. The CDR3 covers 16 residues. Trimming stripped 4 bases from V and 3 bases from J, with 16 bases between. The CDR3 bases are TGTGCCAGCAGTTCTCCCGAGAAGCTATACTACAATGAGCAGTTCTTC. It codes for CASSSPEKLYYNEQFF.

The CDR3 sequence: CSARGTSGLHEQFF. CDR3 DNA: TGCAGTGCTAGGGGGACTAGCGGGCTACATGAGCAGTTCTTC. This rearrangement joins TRBV20-1 to TRBJ2-1, with 12 nucleotides matching TRBD2. Per germline, CDR1 DFQATT and CDR2 SNEGSKA (reference sequence). V gave up 3 bases and J gave up 8 bases; unmatched junction bases: 5. This CDR3 comprises 14 residues.

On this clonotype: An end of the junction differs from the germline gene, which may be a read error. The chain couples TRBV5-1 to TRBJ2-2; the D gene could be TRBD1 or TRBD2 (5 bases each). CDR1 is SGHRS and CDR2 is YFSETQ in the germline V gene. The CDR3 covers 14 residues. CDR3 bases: TGCGCCAGCACGGGACCACCGAACACCGGGGTGCTGTTTTTT. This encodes CASTGPPNTGVLFF.

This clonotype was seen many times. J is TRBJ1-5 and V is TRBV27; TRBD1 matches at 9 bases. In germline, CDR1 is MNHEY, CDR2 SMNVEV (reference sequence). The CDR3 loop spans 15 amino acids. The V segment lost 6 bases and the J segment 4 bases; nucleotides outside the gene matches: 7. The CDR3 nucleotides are TGTGCCAGCAGGCGGACAGGGGATAGGAATCAGCCCCAGCATTTT. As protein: CASRRTGDRNQPQHF.